This T cell receptor beta chain derives from a study of blood T cell repertoires in COVID-19. The CDR3 runs to 13 residues. Germline values: CDR1 LGHDT, CDR2 YNNKEL (reference sequence). With 8 bases clipped from V and 5 bases from J, the junction kept 7 bases outside the gene matches. TCRdb's copy holds only in-frame clones and misses some; the assay was immunoSEQ multiplex PCR. The table lists more than 300,000 clones, more than 90% of them singletons. Sequencing used PBMCs or T cells enriched from blood (not recorded which). The receptor was isolated from a woman aged 25 to 45 who had been exposed to COVID-19. The rearrangement uses TRBV3-1 (or the pseudogene TRBV3-2) and TRBJ2-3; 7 bases align to TRBD2. The CDR3 DNA follows: TGTGCCAGCCAAGGGGAGGGAGGAGATACGCAGTATTTT. Its protein product is CASQGEGGDTQYF.